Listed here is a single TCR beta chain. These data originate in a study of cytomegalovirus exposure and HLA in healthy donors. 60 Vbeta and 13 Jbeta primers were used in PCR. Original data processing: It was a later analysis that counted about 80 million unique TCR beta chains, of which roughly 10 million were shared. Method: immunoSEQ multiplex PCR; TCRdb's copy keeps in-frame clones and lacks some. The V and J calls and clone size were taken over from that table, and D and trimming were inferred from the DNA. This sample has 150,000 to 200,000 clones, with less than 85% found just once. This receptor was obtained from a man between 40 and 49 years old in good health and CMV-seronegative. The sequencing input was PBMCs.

CDR3 nucleotides: TGTGCCAGCAGTTTGGGCGGGGCGCTCTACGAGCAGTACTTC. Translating it yields CASSLGGALYEQYF. V gene TRBV27 combines with J gene TRBJ2-7; D possibly corresponds to TRBD2 (6 bases). The V and J ends lost 3 bases and 3 bases respectively, with 12 bases between them. The CDR3 is 14 residues long. CDR1 and CDR2 (germline): MNHEY, SMNVEV (reference sequence).